A single sample is the source of the 2 T cell receptor beta chains below, sequenced in a study of blood T cells in healthy people across ages. A J-beta primer mix and a sample-barcoded 5' primer were used in a second PCR of roughly 6 to 12 cycles. TCRdb re-derived calls from the 5' RACE reads in MiXCR, one entry per CDR3 protein. Counted here are roughly 1,800,000 distinct CDR3 sequences, around half occurring once; the ten biggest clones make up more than 2%. Sequences were obtained from blood. The receptors shown here come from a woman aged 40 to 50 in good health.

V usage is TRBV12-3 or TRBV12-4 and J usage is TRBJ2-1; 13 positions match TRBD2. Near its end, the DNA agrees better with TRBJ2-7, so the J call may be wrong. The CDR3 extends over 16 amino acids. As DNA, the CDR3 is TGTGCCAGCACCTTTGCCGGGACTAGCGGGGACAATGAGCAGTACTTC. Its protein product is CASTFAGTSGDNEQYF.

The DNA of the CDR3 is TGTGCCACCAGCAGAGAGTCGGGGGGTAGGAATGAGCAGTTCTTC. It translates to CATSRESGGRNEQFF. The chain is built from TRBV15 and TRBJ2-1, with 7 bases lining up with TRBD2. V shed 0 bases and J 7 bases; nucleotides not matched to a gene: 6. The CDR3 loop spans 15 amino acids. CDR1 LNHNV and CDR2 YYDKDF come from the germline V gene (reference sequence).